The clone carrying this T cell receptor beta chain was seen ten or more times. The antigen is undetermined. The V gene lost 2 bases and the J gene lost 5 bases, with 9 bases spanning the gap. The CDR3 loop spans 13 amino acids. Sequencing libraries made from TCR beta cDNA carried unique molecular identifiers. Input of roughly 0.85 to 11 million T cells yielded 450,000 to 550,000 cDNA molecules. TCRdb analysed the PCR reads with MiXCR anew, one entry per CDR3 protein. Of 170,000 or so distinct CDR3 sequences listed, 30% are singletons. The data stem from a study of post-analysis software for immune sequencing data. Looking at the study overall: The cohort encompassed relapsing-remitting, secondary progressive and progressive-relapsing multiple sclerosis disease courses.

Whole-study findings and limits: Samples prepared in the same batch strongly co-clustered by F measure. Multiple sclerosis patients showed significantly lower normalized Chao1 diversity than controls did. TRBV5-6, TRBV5-1 and TRBV20-1 belonged to a set of about 5 TRBV segments that were more frequent in patients than controls.

The sequence was obtained from a girl aged 10-17 years with multiple sclerosis. Sequencing was carried out using blood. The V gene is TRBV12-3 or TRBV12-4, the J gene TRBJ1-1; D not certain. In DNA, the CDR3 is TGTGCCAGCAGTTTAAGGGCTAGAACTGAAGCTTTCTTT. As protein: CASSLRARTEAFF.